One and the same sample provided the 12 T cell receptor beta chains below, sequenced in a study of cytomegalovirus exposure and HLA in healthy donors. PCR used 60 Vbeta primers and 13 Jbeta primers. TCRdb keeps only in-frame clones here, not all; method: immunoSEQ multiplex PCR. The sample yields roughly 110,000 clones, more than 75% seen once. The sequenced sample was PBMCs. The receptors stem from a woman in her 50s in good health and CMV-seropositive.

The V and J genes are TRBV5-6 and TRBJ1-2; TRBD1 matches at 8 bases. Germline V gene lookup returns CDR1 SGHDT and CDR2 YYEEEE. The CDR3 contains 15 residues. J gave up 5 bases and V 2 bases, and 8 bases lay outside the gene matches. The CDR3 bases are TGTGCCAGCAGCTTAACCGGGACAGGCGGGTATGGCTACACCTTC. Its protein is CASSLTGTGGYGYTF.

The V call is TRBV5-5, the J call TRBJ2-3; D perhaps matches TRBD1 (5 bases). The CDR3 has 16 residues. CDR1 is SGHKS and CDR2 is YYEKEE in the germline V gene (reference sequence). V gave up 0 bases and J gave up 4 bases, with 15 bases separating them. The CDR3 is CASSLAPGHSADTQYF. The DNA of the CDR3 is TGTGCCAGCAGCTTGGCTCCCGGACACTCGGCAGATACGCAGTATTTT.

The V and J genes are TRBV4-2 and TRBJ1-6, with D perhaps matching TRBD1 (5 bases). The V end was cut by 0 bases, the J end by 8 bases, with 11 bases between. The CDR3 totals 15 residues. Germline V gives CDR1 LGHNA, CDR2 YNFKEQ. In DNA form, the CDR3 reads TGTGCCAGCAGCCAAGATCAGGGCGGGGATTCACCCCTCCACTTT. This gives the protein CASSQDQGGDSPLHF.

V and J are TRBV18 and TRBJ1-1; 8 nucleotides align to TRBD1. The germline V gene has CDR1 KGHSH and CDR2 LQKENI. The V gene end was trimmed by 6 bases and the J gene end by 3 bases; junction bases not matched to a gene: 9. This CDR3 region has 15 residues. CDR3 in DNA: TGTGCCAGCTCCCCTCGGACAGGGCTGGACACTGAAGCTTTCTTT. Its protein is CASSPRTGLDTEAFF.

The chain has TRBV7-9 and TRBJ2-1, with D possibly matching TRBD2 (6 bases). This CDR3 comprises 17 residues. Per germline, CDR1 SEHNR and CDR2 FQNEAQ (reference sequence). Trimming left V 2 bases short and J 2 bases short, with 16 bases between. This CDR3 is CASSLPAWGEPYNEQFF. The CDR3 DNA reads as TGTGCCAGCAGCTTACCAGCATGGGGGGAGCCCTACAATGAGCAGTTCTTC.

The chain carries TRBV9 and TRBJ2-5; 10 nucleotides align to TRBD1. Germline V gene sequence: CDR1 SGDLS, CDR2 YYNGEE. The CDR3 runs 15 residues. J was trimmed by 5 bases and V by 4 bases; bases with no gene match: 8. The CDR3 sequence: CASSPGTGVRETQYF. Here the CDR3 DNA reads TGTGCCAGCAGCCCCGGGACAGGGGTTAGGGAGACCCAGTACTTC.

The rearrangement links TRBV28 to TRBJ2-1; 9 bases fit TRBD2. The V segment lost 3 bases and the J segment 5 bases; nucleotides outside the gene matches: 8. CDR3 length: 16 amino acids. Germline CDR1 is MDHEN and CDR2 is SYDVKM. The CDR3 protein is CASSFSLSGGNNEQFF. The CDR3 nucleotides are TGTGCCAGCAGTTTTTCGTTAAGCGGGGGGAACAATGAGCAGTTCTTC.

The gene calls are TRBV30 and TRBJ2-6; D perhaps matches TRBD2 (5 bases). V was trimmed by 5 bases and J by 1 base, leaving 9 bases between them. Germline V CDR1 and CDR2: GTSNPN, SVGIG (reference sequence). The CDR3 covers 14 residues. The DNA for the CDR3 is TGTGCCTGGGGGAGCGGTTCTGGGGCCAACGTCCTGACTTTC. Amino acids: CAWGSGSGANVLTF.

The V gene is TRBV19, the J gene TRBJ1-5; tentative D call: TRBD1 (6 bases). V shed 6 bases and J shed 7 bases, with 19 bases lying between them. CDR3 length: 15 residues. Germline V gene data show CDR1 as LNHDA and CDR2 as SQIVND (reference sequence). The CDR3 spells CASSAYRVPGQPQHF. The DNA of the CDR3 is TGTGCCAGTAGCGCATACAGGGTTCCTGGACAGCCCCAGCATTTT.

The chain couples TRBV28 to TRBJ1-2; 8 bases agree with TRBD1. Germline values: CDR1 MDHEN, CDR2 SYDVKM. This CDR3 spans 12 amino acids. Germline trimming cut 9 bases from V and 4 bases from J; bases unmatched to any gene: 4. The CDR3: CASVDRGYGYTF. The CDR3 DNA follows: TGTGCCAGTGTCGACAGGGGCTATGGCTACACCTTC.

The chain recombines TRBV21-1 with TRBJ2-7; the table names TRBD2, a call not compared with the DNA. TRBV21-1 is noted as a pseudogene. The CDR3 is 14 residues long. The CDR3 DNA reads as TGTGCCAGCAGCAAAGCTGAGGAAACCTACGAGCAGTACTTC. Its translation is CASSKAEETYEQYF.

The V and J genes are TRBV6-5 and TRBJ1-2, with 7 bases that match TRBD1. The germline V gene encodes CDR1 MNHEY and CDR2 SVGAGI. This CDR3 comprises 14 residues. Trimming took 2 bases from V and 3 from J; bases not matched to a gene: 3. CDR3 protein: CASSYQQGYYGYTF. CDR3 bases: TGTGCCAGCAGTTACCAACAGGGGTACTATGGCTACACCTTC.